This record looks at one T cell receptor beta chain sequence and its context. What it binds is unknown. The data are from a study of T cell repertoires in cytomegalovirus infection. Study context: It can be stated that public TCR beta signatures indicated CMV infection as well as a matching HLA type.

Study observations and caveats: The ex vivo response was dominated by HLA-C-restricted CMV-specific TCR beta clonotypes. Public TCR beta family frequency separated CMV-and-HLA carriers, including in an independent cohort.

TCRdb itself ran the reads through MiXCR, one entry per CDR3 protein. The sample contains some 700,000 distinct CDR3 sequences, roughly 35% of which appear only once. Germline CDR1 reads SGHAT; CDR2 reads FQNNGV. The V and J ends lost 3 bases and 6 bases, in that order; junction bases with no gene match: 11. The CDR3 totals 16 residues. This chain joins TRBV11-2 and TRBJ2-7; 10 positions match TRBD2. Sequencing was done on a sample of PBMCs. This sequence originates from a human donor in good health (CMV status not recorded). Some clones in this sample may be carry-over from other donors' samples. As DNA, the CDR3 is TGTGCCAGCAGCTTTGTGTTAGCGGGAGGTAAGGGCGAGCAGTACTTC. Protein: CASSFVLAGGKGEQYF.